These T cell receptor beta chains were read from a single sample in a study of cytomegalovirus exposure and HLA in healthy donors. Repertoires were generated with immunoSEQ multiplex PCR, while TCRdb's copy carries only in-frame clones and drops some. The sample contains roughly 230,000 clones, 85% to 95% of which appear only once. The sequencing sample was made of PBMCs. The receptor set was obtained from a girl aged 2-10 years in good health and CMV-seronegative. The CDR3 runs from the conserved cysteine through the conserved F or W. Fields, in order: D gene, J gene, clone size, V gene, CDR3 protein, CDR3 DNA. A D gene is named only where the DNA matches it firmly. Clone sizes are given selectively: once, few, many, or a class where the clone is expanded.

d_call: TRBD1
j_call: TRBJ1-1
clone_size: -
v_call: TRBV19
cdr3_aa: CASSPRGTDEAFF
cdr3_nt: TGTGCCAGTAGTCCGAGGGGGACAGATGAAGCTTTCTTT

d_call: -
j_call: TRBJ2-1
clone_size: -
v_call: TRBV2
cdr3_aa: CASSGLLHRFF
cdr3_nt: TGTGCCAGCAGCGGTCTCTTGCATCGGTTCTTC

d_call: -
j_call: TRBJ2-3
clone_size: -
v_call: TRBV6-6
cdr3_aa: CASSSSTGAFTDTQYF
cdr3_nt: TGTGCCAGCAGTTCGTCCACGGGAGCGTTTACAGATACGCAGTATTTT

d_call: TRBD1
j_call: TRBJ2-2
clone_size: few
v_call: TRBV7-8
cdr3_aa: CASTIGGRELFF
cdr3_nt: TGTGCCAGCACCATAGGGGGCAGGGAGCTGTTTTTT

d_call: TRBD1
j_call: TRBJ1-4
clone_size: -
v_call: TRBV10-3
cdr3_aa: CAIHRTGNEKLFF
cdr3_nt: TGCGCCATCCATAGGACAGGCAATGAAAAACTGTTTTTT

d_call: -
j_call: TRBJ2-3
clone_size: once
v_call: TRBV10-2
cdr3_aa: CASSQVTDTQYF
cdr3_nt: TGCGCCAGCAGTCAGGTCACAGATACGCAGTATTTT

d_call: -
j_call: TRBJ2-1
clone_size: -
v_call: TRBV6-1
cdr3_aa: CASGSSYNEQFF
cdr3_nt: TGTGCCAGCGGGAGCTCCTACAATGAGCAGTTCTTC

d_call: -
j_call: TRBJ2-7
clone_size: -
v_call: TRBV28
cdr3_aa: CASSPLIYEQYF
cdr3_nt: TGTGCCAGCAGTCCCCTAATATACGAGCAGTACTTC

d_call: -
j_call: TRBJ2-7
clone_size: -
v_call: TRBV11-2
cdr3_aa: CASSTWAGNPYEQYF
cdr3_nt: TGTGCCAGCAGCACCTGGGCAGGTAATCCCTACGAGCAGTACTTC

d_call: TRBD1
j_call: TRBJ1-2
clone_size: few
v_call: TRBV28
cdr3_aa: CASSSGQGGYGYTF
cdr3_nt: TGTGCCAGCAGTTCTGGACAGGGTGGGTATGGCTACACCTTC

d_call: -
j_call: TRBJ2-7
clone_size: -
v_call: TRBV9
cdr3_aa: CASSAPEAFRGIYEQYF
cdr3_nt: TGTGCCAGCAGCGCCCCAGAAGCTTTTAGGGGGATCTACGAGCAGTACTTC

d_call: TRBD2
j_call: TRBJ2-5
clone_size: -
v_call: TRBV29-1
cdr3_aa: CSVAGQREGGETQYF
cdr3_nt: TGCAGCGTGGCAGGGCAGCGGGAGGGAGGAGAGACCCAGTACTTC

d_call: -
j_call: TRBJ2-2
clone_size: -
v_call: TRBV11-2
cdr3_aa: CASSPVNTGELFF
cdr3_nt: TGTGCCAGCAGCCCCGTGAACACCGGGGAGCTGTTTTTT

d_call: -
j_call: TRBJ1-1
clone_size: -
v_call: TRBV2
cdr3_aa: CASSDKQGANTEAFF
cdr3_nt: TGTGCCAGCAGTGACAAACAAGGGGCGAACACTGAAGCTTTCTTT

d_call: -
j_call: TRBJ1-4
clone_size: -
v_call: TRBV15
cdr3_aa: CATGGRANEKLFF
cdr3_nt: TGTGCCACCGGCGGGAGGGCTAATGAAAAACTGTTTTTT

d_call: -
j_call: TRBJ1-3
clone_size: -
v_call: TRBV29-1
cdr3_aa: CSVGGSTGSGNTIYF
cdr3_nt: TGCAGCGTTGGCGGGAGTACAGGCTCTGGAAACACCATATATTTT

d_call: TRBD2
j_call: TRBJ2-3
clone_size: -
v_call: TRBV27
cdr3_aa: CASSLELAGASSTDTQYF
cdr3_nt: TGTGCCAGCAGTTTGGAACTAGCGGGAGCCTCTAGCACAGATACGCAGTATTTT

d_call: TRBD2
j_call: TRBJ2-5
clone_size: -
v_call: TRBV13
cdr3_aa: CASSLGLGLAGPYQETQYF
cdr3_nt: TGTGCCAGCAGCTTAGGCTTAGGACTAGCGGGCCCCTACCAAGAGACCCAGTACTTC

d_call: TRBD2
j_call: TRBJ2-7
clone_size: -
v_call: TRBV10-3
cdr3_aa: CAISESPISGDEQYF
cdr3_nt: TGTGCCATCAGTGAGTCCCCAATTAGCGGGGACGAGCAGTACTTC

d_call: -
j_call: TRBJ2-5
clone_size: -
v_call: TRBV5-6
cdr3_aa: CASSTTGSETQYF
cdr3_nt: TGTGCCAGCAGCACCACAGGGTCAGAGACCCAGTACTTC

d_call: TRBD2
j_call: TRBJ2-1
clone_size: -
v_call: TRBV11-3
cdr3_aa: CASSGRSSGSDEQFF
cdr3_nt: TGTGCCAGCAGCGGGAGGTCTAGCGGGAGTGATGAGCAGTTCTTC